A selection of T cell receptor beta chains follows, all from one sample in a study of T-cell reconstitution after alpha-beta-depleted transplantation in children. Each CDR3 protein gets one entry after TCRdb re-called the PCR reads with MiXCR. The table includes 780,000 or so distinct CDR3 sequences, roughly 15% detected once. Here the sequenced sample was PBMCs, mostly from graft donor cells, taken 360 days after TCRalphabeta/CD19-depleted stem cell transplant. The receptors were gathered from a male patient younger than 18 who had a stem cell transplant for acute lymphoblastic leukemia, so the T cells may come from the graft donor. Both conserved end residues are part of each CDR3. Fields, in order: J gene, clone size, V gene, D gene, CDR3 DNA, CDR3 protein. A D gene is named only where the DNA matches it firmly. Expanded clones get a size class; other rows say once, few or many, or leave the size out.

j_gene: TRBJ2-1
abundance: few
v_gene: TRBV12-3/TRBV12-4
d_gene: -
CDR3nt: TGTGCCAGCAGTTTTGGCGCCCACTACAATGAGCAGTTCTTC
CDR3aa: CASSFGAHYNEQFF

j_gene: TRBJ2-7
abundance: -
v_gene: TRBV11-2
d_gene: TRBD2
CDR3nt: TGTGCCAGCAGCTTCTCCGGGAGGGGCTGGGAGCAGTACTTC
CDR3aa: CASSFSGRGWEQYF

j_gene: TRBJ2-7
abundance: many
v_gene: TRBV5-1
d_gene: -
CDR3nt: TGCGCCAGCAGCTTGGGGATGGGGTACGAGCAGTACTTC
CDR3aa: CASSLGMGYEQYF

j_gene: TRBJ2-2
abundance: few
v_gene: TRBV4-1
d_gene: -
CDR3nt: TGCGCCAGCAGCCCGACGACCTCGATGGCCGGGGAGCTGTTTTTT
CDR3aa: CASSPTTSMAGELFF

j_gene: TRBJ1-1
abundance: few
v_gene: TRBV5-1
d_gene: -
CDR3nt: TGCGCCAGCAGCTTGGGGACAGTTTCTCCCGAAGCTTTCTTT
CDR3aa: CASSLGTVSPEAFF

j_gene: TRBJ2-7
abundance: -
v_gene: TRBV19
d_gene: TRBD2
CDR3nt: TGTGCCAGTAGTGGTAGCGGGAGCTCCTACGAGCAGTACTTC
CDR3aa: CASSGSGSSYEQYF

j_gene: TRBJ2-7
abundance: few
v_gene: TRBV5-1
d_gene: -
CDR3nt: TGCGCCAGCAGCTTTTCCCACCTAAATTACCGGTACGAGCAGTACTTC
CDR3aa: CASSFSHLNYRYEQYF

j_gene: TRBJ2-1
abundance: -
v_gene: TRBV20-1
d_gene: -
CDR3nt: TGCAGTGCCGTGGGCAATGAGCAGTTCTTC
CDR3aa: CSAVGNEQFF

j_gene: TRBJ2-1
abundance: -
v_gene: TRBV9
d_gene: -
CDR3nt: TGTGCCAGCAGCGACCGCGGACTGAACAATGAGCAGTTCTTC
CDR3aa: CASSDRGLNNEQFF

j_gene: TRBJ1-2
abundance: few
v_gene: TRBV5-6
d_gene: -
CDR3nt: TGTGCCAGCAGCTTCGGTTATCCTGGCTATGGCTACACCTTC
CDR3aa: CASSFGYPGYGYTF

j_gene: TRBJ1-1
abundance: many
v_gene: TRBV24-1
d_gene: -
CDR3nt: TGTGCCACCAGCAGCGGGACAGAAGCTTTCTTT
CDR3aa: CATSSGTEAFF

j_gene: TRBJ2-3
abundance: -
v_gene: TRBV6-1
d_gene: -
CDR3nt: TGTGCCAGCAGTGACGATAGCCTTGAGGGCACAGATACGCAGTATTTT
CDR3aa: CASSDDSLEGTDTQYF

j_gene: TRBJ2-2
abundance: once
v_gene: TRBV6-2/TRBV6-3
d_gene: TRBD2
CDR3nt: TGTGCCAGCGGCCGACGGACTAGCGGGAGGGCCGGGGAGCTGTTTTTT
CDR3aa: CASGRRTSGRAGELFF

j_gene: TRBJ1-1
abundance: few
v_gene: TRBV5-1
d_gene: TRBD1
CDR3nt: TGCGCCAGCAGCTTGATGGCAGGGGGCGCCGACACTGAAGCTTTCTTT
CDR3aa: CASSLMAGGADTEAFF

j_gene: TRBJ2-5
abundance: many
v_gene: TRBV20-1
d_gene: TRBD2
CDR3nt: TGCAGTGCTAGCACGGGAGGGCCCGGGGAGACCCAGTACTTC
CDR3aa: CSASTGGPGETQYF

j_gene: TRBJ2-2
abundance: many
v_gene: TRBV4-1
d_gene: -
CDR3nt: TGCGCCAGCAGCCTCAGTCCGGTGAACACCGGGGAGCTGTTTTTT
CDR3aa: CASSLSPVNTGELFF

j_gene: TRBJ2-1
abundance: -
v_gene: TRBV20-1
d_gene: -
CDR3nt: TGCAGTGCTAGAGCCTCGGGACACTCTGAGCAGTTCTTC
CDR3aa: CSARASGHSEQFF

j_gene: TRBJ2-7
abundance: few
v_gene: TRBV25-1
d_gene: -
CDR3nt: TGTGCCAGCACAGGGGGGGGCAGGTACGAGCAGTACTTC
CDR3aa: CASTGGGRYEQYF

j_gene: TRBJ1-1
abundance: -
v_gene: TRBV5-6
d_gene: TRBD1
CDR3nt: TGTGCCAGCAGCTTCGTGGACAGGGGGCAGGCTGAAGCTTTCTTT
CDR3aa: CASSFVDRGQAEAFF

j_gene: TRBJ2-7
abundance: -
v_gene: TRBV10-3
d_gene: TRBD1
CDR3nt: TGTGCCATCAGTTGGACAGGTACCTACGAGCAGTACTTC
CDR3aa: CAISWTGTYEQYF

j_gene: TRBJ2-2
abundance: many
v_gene: TRBV5-1
d_gene: TRBD2
CDR3nt: TGCGCCAGCAGCCTTATAGCGGGAGGTACCGGGGAGCTGTTTTTT
CDR3aa: CASSLIAGGTGELFF

j_gene: TRBJ1-2
abundance: few
v_gene: TRBV28
d_gene: -
CDR3nt: TGTGCCAGCAGTTTCTCGGCAGGGGTTGGCTACACCTTC
CDR3aa: CASSFSAGVGYTF

j_gene: TRBJ2-7
abundance: few
v_gene: TRBV6-1
d_gene: -
CDR3nt: TGTGCCAGCAGTGACCCCAGAGGGGGGGTTTACGAGCAGTACTTC
CDR3aa: CASSDPRGGVYEQYF

j_gene: TRBJ2-7
abundance: -
v_gene: TRBV7-9
d_gene: -
CDR3nt: TGTGCCAGCAGCTTAACGGGGATGACTTCCTACGAGCAGTACTTC
CDR3aa: CASSLTGMTSYEQYF

j_gene: TRBJ2-7
abundance: few
v_gene: TRBV6-5
d_gene: TRBD2
CDR3nt: TGTGCCAGCAGTTCCACTAGCGGGAGGGGGAACGAGCAGTACTTC
CDR3aa: CASSSTSGRGNEQYF

j_gene: TRBJ2-1
abundance: few
v_gene: TRBV25-1
d_gene: TRBD2
CDR3nt: TGTGCCAGCAGTGAAAGACTAGCCAATGAGCAGTTCTTC
CDR3aa: CASSERLANEQFF

j_gene: TRBJ2-1
abundance: few
v_gene: TRBV7-9
d_gene: TRBD2
CDR3nt: TGTGCCAGCAGCCACCCGGGACTAGAGGGCTACAATGAGCAGTTCTTC
CDR3aa: CASSHPGLEGYNEQFF

j_gene: TRBJ1-1
abundance: -
v_gene: TRBV20-1
d_gene: -
CDR3nt: TGCAGTGCTAGAGTGGGGGGAAGAGGTGAAGCTTTCTTT
CDR3aa: CSARVGGRGEAFF

j_gene: TRBJ2-2
abundance: -
v_gene: TRBV7-2
d_gene: -
CDR3nt: TGTGCCAGCAGCTTATACGCGGGGACCGGGGAGCTGTTTTTT
CDR3aa: CASSLYAGTGELFF

j_gene: TRBJ2-5
abundance: -
v_gene: TRBV5-1
d_gene: -
CDR3nt: TGCGCCAGCAGCTTGGGGGAACACATCCCCAGCGAGACCCAGTACTTC
CDR3aa: CASSLGEHIPSETQYF

j_gene: TRBJ2-1
abundance: few
v_gene: TRBV7-9
d_gene: TRBD1
CDR3nt: TGTGCCAGCAGCTCCCGGACAGGGGGCAGGGACAATGAGCAGTTCTTC
CDR3aa: CASSSRTGGRDNEQFF

j_gene: TRBJ2-7
abundance: -
v_gene: TRBV20-1
d_gene: -
CDR3nt: TGCAGTGCTAGGGCGTGGCGCCCCGCGGCTTACGAGCAGTACTTC
CDR3aa: CSARAWRPAAYEQYF

j_gene: TRBJ2-3
abundance: few
v_gene: TRBV7-6
d_gene: TRBD1
CDR3nt: TGTGCCAGCAGTCGGGACAGGGGGTTCGTTGGCACAGATACGCAGTATTTT
CDR3aa: CASSRDRGFVGTDTQYF

j_gene: TRBJ1-1
abundance: -
v_gene: TRBV20-1
d_gene: -
CDR3nt: TGCAGTGCCATGATCCAGGGTGAAGCTTTCTTT
CDR3aa: CSAMIQGEAFF

j_gene: TRBJ2-5
abundance: many
v_gene: TRBV6-5
d_gene: -
CDR3nt: TGTGCCAGCAGTTACTCGCATCCTAGAAGCGAGACCCAGTACTTC
CDR3aa: CASSYSHPRSETQYF

j_gene: TRBJ2-5
abundance: many
v_gene: TRBV5-1
d_gene: TRBD2
CDR3nt: TGCGCCAGCATCGGGAGGGACCAAGAGACCCAGTACTTC
CDR3aa: CASIGRDQETQYF

j_gene: TRBJ2-1
abundance: many
v_gene: TRBV29-1
d_gene: -
CDR3nt: TGCAGCGTTGAGGGTCAGGGGGAGGGGGAGCAGTTCTTC
CDR3aa: CSVEGQGEGEQFF

j_gene: TRBJ1-6
abundance: few
v_gene: TRBV25-1
d_gene: TRBD1
CDR3nt: TGTGCCAGCAGTGTAACAACAGGGGGCGGTTCACCCCTCCACTTT
CDR3aa: CASSVTTGGGSPLHF

j_gene: TRBJ2-7
abundance: -
v_gene: TRBV20-1
d_gene: TRBD1
CDR3nt: TGCAGTGCTTCCTCACCGTGGGACAGAAGGGAGCAGTACTTC
CDR3aa: CSASSPWDRREQYF

j_gene: TRBJ1-1
abundance: many
v_gene: TRBV4-2
d_gene: -
CDR3nt: TGTGCCAGCACCTCCATTTCTGAAGCTTTCTTT
CDR3aa: CASTSISEAFF

j_gene: TRBJ1-3
abundance: -
v_gene: TRBV7-9
d_gene: -
CDR3nt: TGTGCCAGCAGCAGAAGCACATGGTGGCCTGGAAACACCATATATTTT
CDR3aa: CASSRSTWWPGNTIYF